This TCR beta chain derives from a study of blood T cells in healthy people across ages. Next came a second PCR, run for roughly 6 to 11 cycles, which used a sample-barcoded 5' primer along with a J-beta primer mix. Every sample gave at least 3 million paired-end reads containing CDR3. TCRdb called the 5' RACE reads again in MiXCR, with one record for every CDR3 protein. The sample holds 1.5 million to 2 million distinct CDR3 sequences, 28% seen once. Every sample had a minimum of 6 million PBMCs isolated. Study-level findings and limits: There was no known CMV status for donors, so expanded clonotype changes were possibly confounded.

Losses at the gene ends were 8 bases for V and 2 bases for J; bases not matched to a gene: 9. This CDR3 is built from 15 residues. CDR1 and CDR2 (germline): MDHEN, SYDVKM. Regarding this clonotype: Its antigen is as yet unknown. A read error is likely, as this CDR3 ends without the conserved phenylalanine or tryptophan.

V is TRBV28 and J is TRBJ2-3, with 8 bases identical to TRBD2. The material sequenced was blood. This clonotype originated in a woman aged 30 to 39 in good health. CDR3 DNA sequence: TGTGCCAGCTCGGGTGCGGGGGGAACCACAGATACGCAGTATGTT. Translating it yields CASSGAGGTTDTQYV.